Listed below are T cell receptor beta chains from one sample, sequenced in a study of control samples from healthy donors and cancer patients. Only in-frame clones appear in the TCRdb table, and some are missing; sequencing was by immunoSEQ multiplex PCR. The sample contains about 140,000 clones, less than 90% of which appear only once. Specimen: blood. Source of these receptors: a woman younger than 45 in good health. CDR3s include the opening cysteine and the closing phenylalanine or tryptophan. The D gene is left open where the match is weak. Only part of the rows carry a size: once, few, many, or a class if the clone is expanded.

d_gene: -; j_gene: TRBJ1-3; abundance: -; v_gene: TRBV7-9; CDR3aa: CASSLEGLSSGNTIYF; CDR3nt: TGTGCCAGCAGCTTAGAGGGACTAAGCTCTGGAAACACCATATATTTT
d_gene: -; j_gene: TRBJ2-2; abundance: once; v_gene: TRBV18; CDR3aa: CASSPAKSPGELFF; CDR3nt: TGTGCCAGCTCACCTGCCAAATCCCCCGGGGAGCTGTTTTTT
d_gene: -; j_gene: TRBJ2-7; abundance: -; v_gene: TRBV5-1; CDR3aa: CASSLAVGREQYF; CDR3nt: TGCGCCAGCAGCTTGGCCGTAGGAAGAGAGCAGTACTTC
d_gene: TRBD1; j_gene: TRBJ1-1; abundance: -; v_gene: TRBV5-1; CDR3aa: CASSGGQGLNTEAFF; CDR3nt: TGCGCCAGCAGCGGCGGACAGGGCTTGAACACTGAAGCTTTCTTT
d_gene: -; j_gene: TRBJ2-7; abundance: -; v_gene: TRBV15; CDR3aa: CATSRDPSYEQYF; CDR3nt: TGTGCCACCAGCAGAGATCCCTCCTACGAGCAGTACTTC
d_gene: -; j_gene: TRBJ1-1; abundance: -; v_gene: TRBV25-1; CDR3aa: CASSEKWTPFF; CDR3nt: TGTGCCAGCAGTGAAAAATGGACCCCTTTCTTT
d_gene: TRBD1; j_gene: TRBJ2-7; abundance: -; v_gene: TRBV7-6; CDR3aa: CASSPRGQAYEQYF; CDR3nt: TGTGCCAGCAGCCCAAGAGGACAGGCCTACGAGCAGTACTTC
d_gene: -; j_gene: TRBJ1-4; abundance: -; v_gene: TRBV5-1; CDR3aa: CASSLGYSATNEKLFF; CDR3nt: TGCGCCAGCAGCTTGGGTTACAGCGCAACTAATGAAAAACTGTTTTTT
d_gene: TRBD1; j_gene: TRBJ2-2; abundance: -; v_gene: TRBV11-2; CDR3aa: CASSPRTGKNTGELFF; CDR3nt: TGTGCCAGCAGCCCCCGGACAGGGAAGAACACCGGGGAGCTGTTTTTT
d_gene: TRBD1; j_gene: TRBJ2-6; abundance: -; v_gene: TRBV3-1/TRBV3-2; CDR3aa: CASSRPTGPGGANVLTF; CDR3nt: TGTGCCAGCAGCCGACCGACAGGGCCTGGCGGGGCCAACGTCCTGACTTTC
d_gene: -; j_gene: TRBJ1-2; abundance: -; v_gene: TRBV3-1/TRBV3-2; CDR3aa: CASSPQGLYGYTF; CDR3nt: TGTGCCAGCAGCCCGCAGGGACTCTATGGCTACACCTTC
d_gene: -; j_gene: TRBJ1-5; abundance: -; v_gene: TRBV28; CDR3aa: CASSSSRQGIGQPQHF; CDR3nt: TGTGCCAGCAGTTCCTCTCGGCAGGGCATCGGTCAGCCCCAGCATTTT
d_gene: TRBD1; j_gene: TRBJ1-1; abundance: -; v_gene: TRBV19; CDR3aa: CASRMTGSVGAEAFF; CDR3nt: TGTGCCAGTAGAATGACAGGGAGTGTTGGCGCTGAAGCTTTCTTT
d_gene: -; j_gene: TRBJ2-1; abundance: -; v_gene: TRBV27; CDR3aa: CASSTGRRIWNEQFF; CDR3nt: TGTGCCAGCAGTACGGGCCGCCGAATTTGGAATGAGCAGTTCTTC
d_gene: -; j_gene: TRBJ2-2; abundance: -; v_gene: TRBV5-1; CDR3aa: CASSLAGTPSTGELFF; CDR3nt: TGCGCCAGCAGCTTGGCCGGGACACCATCCACCGGGGAGCTGTTTTTT
d_gene: TRBD2; j_gene: TRBJ2-7; abundance: -; v_gene: TRBV10-2; CDR3aa: CASSVGASGGYYEQYF; CDR3nt: TGCGCCAGCAGTGTAGGGGCGAGCGGGGGGTACTACGAGCAGTACTTC
d_gene: -; j_gene: TRBJ1-2; abundance: once; v_gene: TRBV21-1; CDR3aa: CASPFGDYGYTF; CDR3nt: TGTGCCAGCCCCTTTGGAGACTATGGCTACACCTTC
d_gene: -; j_gene: TRBJ1-2; abundance: -; v_gene: TRBV25-1; CDR3aa: CASSEMRGTYGYTF; CDR3nt: TGTGCCAGCAGTGAAATGCGGGGAACCTATGGCTACACCTTC
d_gene: -; j_gene: TRBJ2-7; abundance: once; v_gene: TRBV29-1; CDR3aa: CSVEANYEQYF; CDR3nt: TGCAGCGTTGAAGCAAACTACGAGCAGTACTTC
d_gene: -; j_gene: TRBJ1-1; abundance: -; v_gene: TRBV10-2; CDR3aa: CASSDVRVGMNTEAFF; CDR3nt: TGCGCCAGCAGTGACGTCAGGGTAGGAATGAACACTGAAGCTTTCTTT
d_gene: -; j_gene: TRBJ2-1; abundance: once; v_gene: TRBV7-9; CDR3aa: CASSLVGGADEQFF; CDR3nt: TGTGCCAGCAGCTTAGTTGGGGGTGCAGACGAGCAGTTCTTC
d_gene: -; j_gene: TRBJ1-3; abundance: -; v_gene: TRBV10-3; CDR3aa: CAISDPTGTTGNTIYF; CDR3nt: TGTGCCATCAGTGACCCCACCGGGACAACTGGAAACACCATATATTTT
d_gene: -; j_gene: TRBJ2-1; abundance: -; v_gene: TRBV7-6; CDR3aa: CASSLVPGTLRENEQFF; CDR3nt: TGTGCCAGCAGCTTAGTGCCGGGGACGCTGCGCGAAAATGAGCAGTTCTTC